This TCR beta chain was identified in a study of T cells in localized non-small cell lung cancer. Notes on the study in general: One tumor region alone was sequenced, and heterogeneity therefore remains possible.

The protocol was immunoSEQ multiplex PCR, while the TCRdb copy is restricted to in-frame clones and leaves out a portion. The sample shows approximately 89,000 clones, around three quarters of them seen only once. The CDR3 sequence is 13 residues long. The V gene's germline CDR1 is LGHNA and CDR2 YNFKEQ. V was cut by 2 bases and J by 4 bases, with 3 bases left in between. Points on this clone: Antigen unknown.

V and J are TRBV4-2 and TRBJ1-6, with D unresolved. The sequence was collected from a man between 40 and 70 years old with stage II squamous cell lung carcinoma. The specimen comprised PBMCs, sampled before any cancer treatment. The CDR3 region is CASSQSYNSPLHF. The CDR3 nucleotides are TGTGCCAGCAGCCAATCGTATAATTCACCCCTCCACTTT.